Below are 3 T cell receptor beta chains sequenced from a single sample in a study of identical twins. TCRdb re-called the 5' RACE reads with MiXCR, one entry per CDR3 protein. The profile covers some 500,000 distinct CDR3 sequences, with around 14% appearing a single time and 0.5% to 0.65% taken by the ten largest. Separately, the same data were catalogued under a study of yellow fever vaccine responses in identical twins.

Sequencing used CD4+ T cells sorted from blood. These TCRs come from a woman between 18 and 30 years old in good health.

In DNA, the CDR3 is TGCGCCAGCAGTTCAGGGATTACCTACGAGCAGTACTTC. It encodes CASSSGITYEQYF. The chain employs TRBV5-1 and TRBJ2-7; the D gene is possibly TRBD1 (5 bases). Between the trimmed V and J ends, which lost 5 bases and 2 bases, there was a span of 11 bases. This CDR3 region has 13 residues. Germline V gene lookup returns CDR1 SGHRS and CDR2 YFSETQ.

CDR3 protein: CASTVTIFHMCGNQPQHF. The CDR3 DNA is TGTGCCAGCACCGTGACTATTTTCCATATGTGCGGCAATCAGCCCCAGCATTTT. The J gene is TRBJ1-5, the V gene TRBV21-1. TRBV21-1 is termed a pseudogene. The CDR3 has 18 residues.

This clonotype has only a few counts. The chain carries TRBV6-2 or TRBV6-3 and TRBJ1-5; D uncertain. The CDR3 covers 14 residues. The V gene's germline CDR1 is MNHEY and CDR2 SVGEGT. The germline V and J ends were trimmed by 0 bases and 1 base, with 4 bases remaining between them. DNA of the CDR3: TGTGCCAGCAGTTACTCGAGGAGCAATCAGCCCCAGCATTTT. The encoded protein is CASSYSRSNQPQHF.